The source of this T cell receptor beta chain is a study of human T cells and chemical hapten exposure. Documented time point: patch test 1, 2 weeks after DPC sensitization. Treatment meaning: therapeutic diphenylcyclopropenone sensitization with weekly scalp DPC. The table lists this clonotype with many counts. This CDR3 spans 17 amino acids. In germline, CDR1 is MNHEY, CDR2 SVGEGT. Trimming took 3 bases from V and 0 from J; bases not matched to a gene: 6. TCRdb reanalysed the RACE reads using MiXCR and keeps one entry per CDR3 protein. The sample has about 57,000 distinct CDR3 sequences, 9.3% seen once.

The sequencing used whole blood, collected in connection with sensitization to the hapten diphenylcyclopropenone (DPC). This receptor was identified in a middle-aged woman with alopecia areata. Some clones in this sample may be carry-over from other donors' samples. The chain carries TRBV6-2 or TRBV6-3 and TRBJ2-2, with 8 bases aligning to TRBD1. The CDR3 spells CASSYAGGGANTGELFF. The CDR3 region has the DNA TGTGCCAGCAGTTATGCAGGGGGCGGTGCGAACACCGGGGAGCTGTTTTTT.